What follows is one TCR beta chain and its context. Its antigen is not known. Trimming left V 4 bases short and J 3 bases short, with 11 bases between. There are 13 residues in the CDR3. CDR1 SGHDT and CDR2 YYEEEE come from the germline V gene. The sample belongs to a study of T-cell memory formation after mild COVID-19. Notes on the study in general: Prior to infection, memory already included some responding clones, suggesting cross-reactive memory joined. Contracting CD4+ clones lay largely in CM and EM, with CD8+ ones residing in EMRA.

Libraries for TCRalpha and TCRbeta carried sample barcodes and unique molecular identifiers via 5'RACE. One entry per CDR3 protein, called by TCRdb with MiXCR from the 5' RACE reads. The table shows 150,000 to 200,000 distinct CDR3 sequences, with roughly 28% occurring only once. The clonotype was recovered from an adult woman who had mild COVID-19 (a few samples of this study predate the infection). Cell type and time point are not known. The genes are TRBV5-6 and TRBJ2-7; D perhaps matches TRBD2 (6 bases). The source material was PBMCs or a T cell subset sorted from them (not recorded which). CDR3 residues: CASSRGVNYEQYF. The DNA for the CDR3 is TGTGCCAGCAGCCGCGGGGTAAACTACGAGCAGTACTTC.